The 13 T cell receptor beta chains below come from one sample, sequenced in a study of cytomegalovirus exposure and HLA in healthy donors. Profiled with immunoSEQ multiplex PCR; TCRdb holds only in-frame clones, not every one. The sample has approximately 170,000 clones, more than 80% seen once. The sample consisted of PBMCs. The receptors stem from a woman between 18 and 29 years old in good health and CMV-seropositive.

CDR3 protein: CASSPRRVGSETQYF. Written as DNA, the CDR3 is TGTGCCAGCAGCCCAAGGAGGGTAGGGTCAGAGACCCAGTACTTC. The rearrangement joins TRBV7-9 to TRBJ2-5; D perhaps matches TRBD2 (6 bases). The CDR3 length is 15 residues. V was trimmed by 5 bases and J by 4 bases, leaving 17 bases between them. In germline, CDR1 is SEHNR, CDR2 FQNEAQ (reference sequence). Based on the CDR3 plus reference TRBV7-9 and TRBJ2-5, the full variable domain is DTGVSQNPRHKITKRGQNVTFRCDPISEHNRLYWYRQTLGQGPEFLTYFQNEAQLEKSRLLSDRFSAERPKGSFSTLEIQRTEQGDSAMYLCASSPRRVGSETQYFGPGTRLLVL.

The chain couples TRBV12-5 to TRBJ1-2, with D uncertain. Germline V gene lookup returns CDR1 LGHNT and CDR2 FRNRAP. This CDR3 is built from 15 residues. The ends were cut back, 1 base at V and 6 bases at J, with 15 bases in the middle. The DNA for the CDR3 is TGTGCTAGTGGTTTGGCCACCCTGGCGGATCATGGCTACACCTTC. Protein sequence: CASGLATLADHGYTF.

This chain connects TRBV4-1 to TRBJ1-1; possibly TRBD1 for D (5 bases). Trimming took 5 bases from V and 6 from J, leaving 16 bases between them. CDR1 is MGHRA, CDR2 YSYEKL, per germline. The CDR3 is 14 amino acids. This CDR3 is CASSDNTGVAEAFF. CDR3 in DNA: TGCGCCAGCAGCGACAACACGGGGGTCGCTGAAGCTTTCTTT.

The chain carries TRBV15 and TRBJ2-7; 7 nucleotides line up with TRBD2. Germline V CDR1 and CDR2: LNHNV, YYDKDF (reference sequence). J lost 0 bases, V lost 1 base, and 6 bases had no gene match. This CDR3 contains 16 residues. CDR3 in DNA: TGTGCCACCAGCAGAGGGACGGGCGGGAGCTCCTACGAGCAGTACTTC. It encodes CATSRGTGGSSYEQYF.

The CDR3 here is CASSVGGGIPEQYF. CDR3 sequence (DNA): TGTGCCAGCAGCGTTGGGGGAGGGATCCCCGAGCAGTACTTC. The chain couples TRBV9 to TRBJ2-7; 7 positions match TRBD2. The length of the CDR3 is 14 residues. Germline trimming cut 2 bases from V and 6 bases from J; bases unmatched to any gene: 8. Per the germline V gene, CDR1 is SGDLS and CDR2 is YYNGEE.

The genes are TRBV4-1 and TRBJ2-6; D possibly corresponds to TRBD1 (6 bases). V lost 1 base and J 1 base, leaving 17 bases between the germline ends. In germline, CDR1 is MGHRA, CDR2 YSYEKL. The length of the CDR3 is 19 residues. In nucleotides, the CDR3 is TGCGCCAGCAGCCAAGGAGGCGAGAACAGGGAGTCTGGGGCCAACGTCCTGACTTTC. Encoded protein: CASSQGGENRESGANVLTF.

The chain links TRBV11-2 to TRBJ1-1, with a weak D call TRBD1 (5 bases). Germline V gene lookup returns CDR1 SGHAT and CDR2 FQNNGV. V dropped 4 bases and J dropped 4 bases, with 10 bases sitting between them. There are 13 residues in the CDR3. The CDR3 DNA follows: TGTGCCAGCAGCTCCGACAGTGGCACTGAAGCTTTCTTT. Residues: CASSSDSGTEAFF.

The chain links TRBV29-1 to TRBJ1-3; D gene ambiguous. Germline CDR1 reads SQVTM; CDR2 reads ANQGSEA. This CDR3 has 11 amino acids. Trimming took 3 bases from V and 3 from J, leaving 3 bases between them. CDR3 nucleotide sequence: TGCAGCGTTGACCTTGGAAACACCATATATTTT. This codes for CSVDLGNTIYF.

The CDR3 is CASSSRRGAVQETQYF. The CDR3, as DNA: TGTGCCAGCAGCTCGCGCAGGGGAGCGGTCCAAGAGACCCAGTACTTC. The rearrangement joins TRBV7-9 to TRBJ2-5, with D possibly being TRBD1 (6 bases). The V gene lost 4 bases and the J gene lost 1 base, with 16 bases spanning the gap. Germline loops: CDR1 SEHNR, CDR2 FQNEAQ (reference sequence). The CDR3 covers 16 residues. The variable domain in full, completed from reference TRBV7-9 and TRBJ2-5, reads DTGVSQNPRHKITKRGQNVTFRCDPISEHNRLYWYRQTLGQGPEFLTYFQNEAQLEKSRLLSDRFSAERPKGSFSTLEIQRTEQGDSAMYLCASSSRRGAVQETQYFGPGTRLLVL.

The chain uses TRBV19 and TRBJ2-1, with 9 positions matching TRBD2. The CDR3 has 15 amino acids. Germline V gene sequence: CDR1 LNHDA, CDR2 SQIVND (reference sequence). Germline trimming cut 6 bases from V and 7 bases from J; bases unmatched to any gene: 10. CDR3 DNA: TGTGCCAGTAGCCCCCTTGCGGGAGGGGGTAATGAGCAGTTCTTC. Protein sequence: CASSPLAGGGNEQFF.

This chain links TRBV5-1 with TRBJ2-3; the match to TRBD2 covers 13 bases. The V segment lost 1 base and the J segment 4 bases; nucleotides outside the gene matches: 0. Germline CDR1 is SGHRS and CDR2 is YFSETQ. The CDR3 loop spans 15 amino acids. The DNA for the CDR3 is TGCGCCAGCAGCTTGACTAGCGGGAGGGCAGATACGCAGTATTTT. Translated, it gives CASSLTSGRADTQYF. The full variable domain, with the rest looked up from reference TRBV5-1 and TRBJ2-3, is KAGVTQTPRYLIKTRGQQVTLSCSPISGHRSVSWYQQTPGQGLQFLFEYFSETQRNKGNFPGRFSGRQFSNSRSEMNVSTLELGDSALYLCASSLTSGRADTQYFGPGTRLTVL.

The rearrangement joins TRBV7-8 to TRBJ2-6, with 13 nucleotides matching TRBD2. The CDR3 totals 22 residues. Germline V gene lookup returns CDR1 SGHVS and CDR2 FQNEAQ. Trimming cost V 7 bases and J 0 bases; bases outside gene matches: 18. The CDR3 DNA follows: TGTGCCAGCATGGGAGGGGAGGAAGGACTAGCGGGGGCTAGCTCTGGGGCCAACGTCCTGACTTTC. Amino acids: CASMGGEEGLAGASSGANVLTF.

The chain has TRBV30 and TRBJ1-1; a possible D gene is TRBD1 (5 bases). The V end lost 6 bases, the J end lost 1 base, and 9 bases lay between the germline ends. This CDR3 contains 12 residues. Germline V lookup: CDR1 GTSNPN, CDR2 SVGIG (reference sequence). CDR3 bases: TGTGCCTGCGGGGGGTCGAACACTGAAGCTTTCTTT. Translation: CACGGSNTEAFF.